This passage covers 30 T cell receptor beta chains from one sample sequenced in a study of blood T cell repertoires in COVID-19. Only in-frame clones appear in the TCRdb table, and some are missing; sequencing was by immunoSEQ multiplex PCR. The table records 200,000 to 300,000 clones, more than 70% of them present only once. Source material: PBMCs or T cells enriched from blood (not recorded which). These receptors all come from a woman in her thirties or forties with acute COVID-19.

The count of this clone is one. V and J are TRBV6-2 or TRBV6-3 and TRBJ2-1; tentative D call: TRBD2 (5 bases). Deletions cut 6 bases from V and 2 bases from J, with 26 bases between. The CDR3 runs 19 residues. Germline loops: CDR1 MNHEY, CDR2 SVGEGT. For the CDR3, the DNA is TGTGCCAGCAGCCCGACTGAACCCCTCTTACTCGGGACCTACAATGAGCAGTTCTTC. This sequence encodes CASSPTEPLLLGTYNEQFF.

CDR3 region: CASSLSPRGRFGNTIYF. In nucleotides, the CDR3 is TGTGCCAGCAGCCTAAGTCCCAGGGGGCGCTTTGGAAACACCATATATTTT. The chain carries TRBV3-1 (or the pseudogene TRBV3-2) and TRBJ1-3, with 8 nucleotides matching TRBD1. The CDR3 loop spans 17 amino acids. The V segment lost 4 bases and the J segment 3 bases; nucleotides outside the gene matches: 11. CDR1 and CDR2 (germline): LGHDT, YNNKEL (reference sequence).

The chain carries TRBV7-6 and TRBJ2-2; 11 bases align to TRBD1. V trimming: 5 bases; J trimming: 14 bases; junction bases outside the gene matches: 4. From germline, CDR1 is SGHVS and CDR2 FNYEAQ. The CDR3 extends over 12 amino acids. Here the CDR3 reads CASSLRTGGLFF. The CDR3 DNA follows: TGTGCCAGCAGCCTTCGGACAGGGGGCCTGTTTTTT.

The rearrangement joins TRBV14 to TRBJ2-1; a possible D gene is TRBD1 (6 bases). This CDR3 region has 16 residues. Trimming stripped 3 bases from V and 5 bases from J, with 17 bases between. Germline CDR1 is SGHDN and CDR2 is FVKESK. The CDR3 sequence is CASSHYPGQLNNEQFF. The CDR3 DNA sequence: TGTGCCAGCAGCCATTATCCGGGACAATTGAACAATGAGCAGTTCTTC.

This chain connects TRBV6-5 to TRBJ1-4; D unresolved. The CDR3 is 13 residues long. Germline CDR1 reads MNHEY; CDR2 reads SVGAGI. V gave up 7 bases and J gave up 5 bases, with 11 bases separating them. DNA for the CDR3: TGTGCCAGCACCGGGGAAAAAAATGAAAAACTGTTTTTT. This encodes CASTGEKNEKLFF.

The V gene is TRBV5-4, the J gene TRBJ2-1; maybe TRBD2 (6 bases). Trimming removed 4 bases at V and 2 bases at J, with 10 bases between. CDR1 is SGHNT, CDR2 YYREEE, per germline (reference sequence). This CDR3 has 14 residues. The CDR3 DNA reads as TGTGCCAGCAGCCTAGCGCCCACCTACAATGAGCAGTTCTTC. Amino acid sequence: CASSLAPTYNEQFF. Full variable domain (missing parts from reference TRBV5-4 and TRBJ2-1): ETGVTQSPTHLIKTRGQQVTLRCSSQSGHNTVSWYQQALGQGPQFIFQYYREEENGRGNFPPRFSGLQFPNYSSELNVNALELDDSALYLCASSLAPTYNEQFFGPGTRLTVL.

The CDR3, as DNA: TGTGCCAGCAGCTTGGACTTAAATGAGCAGTTCTTC. Protein product: CASSLDLNEQFF. The chain combines TRBV11-3 with TRBJ2-1; TRBD2 might be the D (5 bases). V was shortened by 3 bases and J by 7 bases, with 7 bases between the two germline ends. The CDR3 runs 12 residues. Germline V gene lookup returns CDR1 SGHNT and CDR2 YENEEA.

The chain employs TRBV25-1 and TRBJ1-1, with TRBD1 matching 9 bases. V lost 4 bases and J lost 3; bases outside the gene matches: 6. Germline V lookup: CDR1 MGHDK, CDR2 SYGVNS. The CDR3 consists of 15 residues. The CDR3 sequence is CASSAPDRGDTEAFF. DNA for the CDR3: TGTGCCAGCAGTGCCCCGGACAGGGGCGACACTGAAGCTTTCTTT.

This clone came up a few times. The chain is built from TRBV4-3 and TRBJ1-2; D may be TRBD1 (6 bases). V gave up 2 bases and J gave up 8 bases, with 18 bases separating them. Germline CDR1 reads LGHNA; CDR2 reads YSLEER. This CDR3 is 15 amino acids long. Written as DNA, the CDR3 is TGCGCCAGCAGCCAACGGACAGCCGATGGGGGCGGCTACACCTTC. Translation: CASSQRTADGGGYTF.

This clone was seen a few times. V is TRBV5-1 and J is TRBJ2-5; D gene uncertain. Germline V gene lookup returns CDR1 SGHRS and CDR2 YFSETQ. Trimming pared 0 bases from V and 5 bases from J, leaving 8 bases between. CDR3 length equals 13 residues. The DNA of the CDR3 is TGCGCCAGCAGCTTGGTGACGGAGGAGACCCAGTACTTC. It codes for CASSLVTEETQYF.

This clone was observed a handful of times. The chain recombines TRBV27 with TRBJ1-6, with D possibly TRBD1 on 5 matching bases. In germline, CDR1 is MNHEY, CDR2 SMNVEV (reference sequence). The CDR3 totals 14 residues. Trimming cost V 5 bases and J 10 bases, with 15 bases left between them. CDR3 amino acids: CASSRRGLGSPLHF. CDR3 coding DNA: TGTGCCAGCAGTCGTCGGGGGTTAGGGTCACCCCTCCACTTT.

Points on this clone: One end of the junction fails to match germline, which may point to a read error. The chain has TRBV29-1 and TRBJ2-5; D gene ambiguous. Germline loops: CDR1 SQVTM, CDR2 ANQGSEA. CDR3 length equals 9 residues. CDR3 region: CSVGESQYF. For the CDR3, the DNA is TGCAGCGTCGGAGAGTCCCAGTACTTC.

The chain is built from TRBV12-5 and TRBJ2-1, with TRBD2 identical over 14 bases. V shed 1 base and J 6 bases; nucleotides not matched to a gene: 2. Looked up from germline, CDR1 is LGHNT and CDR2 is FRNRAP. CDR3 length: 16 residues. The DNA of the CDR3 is TGTGCTAGTGGTTTGGGACTAGCGGGAGGGCCCAATGAGCAGTTCTTC. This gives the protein CASGLGLAGGPNEQFF.

This CDR3 reads CASSLTSTASGNTIYF. The CDR3 nucleotides read TGTGCCAGCAGCCTCACCTCGACAGCCTCTGGAAACACCATATATTTT. This sequence joins TRBV4-2 and TRBJ1-3, with D perhaps matching TRBD1 (5 bases). Between the trimmed V and J ends, which lost 4 bases and 0 bases, there was a span of 13 bases. From germline, CDR1 is LGHNA and CDR2 YNFKEQ. CDR3 length: 16 amino acids.

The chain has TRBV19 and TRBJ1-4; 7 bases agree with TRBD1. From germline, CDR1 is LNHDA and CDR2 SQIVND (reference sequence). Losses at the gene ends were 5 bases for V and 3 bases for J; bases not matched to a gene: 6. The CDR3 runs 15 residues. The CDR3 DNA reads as TGTGCCAGTAGTTCGACAGGGAACCCTAATGAAAAACTGTTTTTT. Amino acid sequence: CASSSTGNPNEKLFF.

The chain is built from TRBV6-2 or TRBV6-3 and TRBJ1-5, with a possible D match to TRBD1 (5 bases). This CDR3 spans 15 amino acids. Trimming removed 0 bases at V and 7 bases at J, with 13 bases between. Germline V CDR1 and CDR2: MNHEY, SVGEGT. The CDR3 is CASSYSSAGHQPQHF. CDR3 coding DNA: TGTGCCAGCAGTTACTCTTCCGCAGGGCACCAGCCCCAGCATTTT.

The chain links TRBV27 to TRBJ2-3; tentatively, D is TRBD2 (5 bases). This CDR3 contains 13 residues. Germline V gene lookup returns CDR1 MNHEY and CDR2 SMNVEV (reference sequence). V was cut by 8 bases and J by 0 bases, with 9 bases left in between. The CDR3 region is CASWTASTDTQYF. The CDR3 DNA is TGTGCCAGCTGGACTGCTAGCACAGATACGCAGTATTTT.

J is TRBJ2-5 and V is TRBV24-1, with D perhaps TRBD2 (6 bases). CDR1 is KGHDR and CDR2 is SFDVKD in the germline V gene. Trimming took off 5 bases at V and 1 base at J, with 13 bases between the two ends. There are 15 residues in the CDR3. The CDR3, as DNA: TGTGCCACCAGTGCCGTTGAGGGAGGCCAAGAGACCCAGTACTTC. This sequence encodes CATSAVEGGQETQYF.

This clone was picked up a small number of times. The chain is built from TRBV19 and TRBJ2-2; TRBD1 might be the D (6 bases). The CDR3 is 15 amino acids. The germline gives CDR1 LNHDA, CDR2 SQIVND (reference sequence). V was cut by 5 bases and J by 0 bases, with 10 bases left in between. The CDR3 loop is CASSLRQANTGELFF. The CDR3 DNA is TGTGCCAGTAGTTTAAGACAGGCGAACACCGGGGAGCTGTTTTTT.

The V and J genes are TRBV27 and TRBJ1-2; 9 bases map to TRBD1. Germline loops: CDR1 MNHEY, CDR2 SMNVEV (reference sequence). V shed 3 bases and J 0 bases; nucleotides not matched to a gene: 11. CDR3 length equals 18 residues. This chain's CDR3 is CASSFRSGTGNTNYGYTF. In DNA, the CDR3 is TGTGCCAGCAGTTTTCGATCCGGGACAGGGAATACTAACTATGGCTACACCTTC.

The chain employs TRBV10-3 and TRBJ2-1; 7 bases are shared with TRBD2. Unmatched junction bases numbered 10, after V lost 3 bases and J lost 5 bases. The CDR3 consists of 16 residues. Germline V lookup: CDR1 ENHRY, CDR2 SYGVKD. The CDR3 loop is CAISDLSGRTDNEQFF. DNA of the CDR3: TGTGCCATCAGTGATCTATCCGGGAGGACCGACAATGAGCAGTTCTTC.

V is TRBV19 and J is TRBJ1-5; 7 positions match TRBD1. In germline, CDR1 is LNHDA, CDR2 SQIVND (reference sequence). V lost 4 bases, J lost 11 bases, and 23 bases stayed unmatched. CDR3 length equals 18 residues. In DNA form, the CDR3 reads TGTGCCAGTAGTAACCGGGACAGAAGGAGAGGGGGAGTCTTAGCCCAGCATTTT. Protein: CASSNRDRRRGGVLAQHF.

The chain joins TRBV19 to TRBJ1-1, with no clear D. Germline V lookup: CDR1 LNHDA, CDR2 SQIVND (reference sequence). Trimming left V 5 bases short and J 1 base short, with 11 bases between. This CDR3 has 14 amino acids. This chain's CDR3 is CASSVARGNTEAFF. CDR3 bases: TGTGCCAGTAGTGTAGCCAGAGGGAACACTGAAGCTTTCTTT. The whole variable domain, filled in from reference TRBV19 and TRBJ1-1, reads DGGITQSPKYLFRKEGQNVTLSCEQNLNHDAMYWYRQDPGQGLRLIYYSQIVNDFQKGDIAEGYSVSREKKESFPLTVTSAQKNPTAFYLCASSVARGNTEAFFGQGTRLTVV.

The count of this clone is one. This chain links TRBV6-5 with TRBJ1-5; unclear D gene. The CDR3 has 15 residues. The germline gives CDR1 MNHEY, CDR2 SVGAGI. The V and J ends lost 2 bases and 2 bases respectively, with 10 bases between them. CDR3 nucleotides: TGTGCCAGCAGTTACACGGGAACAGGCAATCAGCCCCAGCATTTT. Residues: CASSYTGTGNQPQHF.

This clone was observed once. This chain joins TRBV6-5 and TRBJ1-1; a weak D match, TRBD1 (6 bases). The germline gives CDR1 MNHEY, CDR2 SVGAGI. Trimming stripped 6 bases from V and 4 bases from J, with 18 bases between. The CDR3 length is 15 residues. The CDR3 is CASSLEGGASTEAFF. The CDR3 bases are TGTGCCAGCAGCTTGGAGGGGGGGGCAAGCACTGAAGCTTTCTTT.

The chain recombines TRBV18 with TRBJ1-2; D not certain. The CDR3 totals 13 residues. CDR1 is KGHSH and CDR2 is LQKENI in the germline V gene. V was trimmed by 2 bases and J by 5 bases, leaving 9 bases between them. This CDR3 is CASSPLTEYGYTF. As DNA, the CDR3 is TGTGCCAGCTCACCATTAACTGAGTATGGCTACACCTTC.

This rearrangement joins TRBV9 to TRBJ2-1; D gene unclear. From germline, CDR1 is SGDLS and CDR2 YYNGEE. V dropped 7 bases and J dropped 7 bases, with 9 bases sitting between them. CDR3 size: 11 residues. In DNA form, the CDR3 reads TGTGCCAGCGGCCGTCAAAATGAGCAGTTCTTC. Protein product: CASGRQNEQFF. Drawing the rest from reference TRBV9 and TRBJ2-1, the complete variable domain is DSGVTQTPKHLITATGQRVTLRCSPRSGDLSVYWYQQSLDQGLQFLIQYYNGEERAKGNILERFSAQQFPDLHSELNLSSLELGDSALYFCASGRQNEQFFGPGTRLTVL.

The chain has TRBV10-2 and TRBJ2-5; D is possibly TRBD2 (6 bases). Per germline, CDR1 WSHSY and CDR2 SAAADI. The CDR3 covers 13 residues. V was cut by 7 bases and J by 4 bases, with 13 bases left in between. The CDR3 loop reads CASTGGAGETQYF. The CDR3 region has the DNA TGCGCCAGCACCGGCGGGGCGGGAGAGACCCAGTACTTC.

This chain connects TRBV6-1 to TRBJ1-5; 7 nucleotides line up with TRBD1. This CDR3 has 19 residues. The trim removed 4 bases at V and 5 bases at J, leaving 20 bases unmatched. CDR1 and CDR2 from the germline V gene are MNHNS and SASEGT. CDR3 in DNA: TGTGCCAGCAGTGTCAAAGACAGGGCTAGCCTTTTACGGGATCAGCCCCAGCATTTT. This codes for CASSVKDRASLLRDQPQHF.

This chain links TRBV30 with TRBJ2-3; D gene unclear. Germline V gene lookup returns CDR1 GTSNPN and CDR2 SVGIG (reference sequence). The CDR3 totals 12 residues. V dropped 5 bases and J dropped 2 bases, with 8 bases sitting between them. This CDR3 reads CAWGGHTDTQYF. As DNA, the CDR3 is TGTGCCTGGGGTGGGCACACAGATACGCAGTATTTT.